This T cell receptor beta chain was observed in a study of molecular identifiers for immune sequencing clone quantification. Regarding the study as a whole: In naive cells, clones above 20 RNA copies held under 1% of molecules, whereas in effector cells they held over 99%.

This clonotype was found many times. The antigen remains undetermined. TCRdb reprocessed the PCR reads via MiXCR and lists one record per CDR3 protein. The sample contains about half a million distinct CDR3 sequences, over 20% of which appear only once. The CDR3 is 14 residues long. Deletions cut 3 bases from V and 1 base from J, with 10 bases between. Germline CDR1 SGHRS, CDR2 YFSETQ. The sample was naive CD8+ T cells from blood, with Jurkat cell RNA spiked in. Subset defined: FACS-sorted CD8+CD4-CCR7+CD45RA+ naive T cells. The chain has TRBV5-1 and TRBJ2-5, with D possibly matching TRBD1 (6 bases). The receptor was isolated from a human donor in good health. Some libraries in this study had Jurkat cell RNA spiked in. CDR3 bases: TGCGCCAGCAGCTGGGACAAAACCCAAGAGACCCAGTACTTC. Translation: CASSWDKTQETQYF. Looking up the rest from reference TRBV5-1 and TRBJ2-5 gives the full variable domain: KAGVTQTPRYLIKTRGQQVTLSCSPISGHRSVSWYQQTPGQGLQFLFEYFSETQRNKGNFPGRFSGRQFSNSRSEMNVSTLELGDSALYLCASSWDKTQETQYFGPGTRLLVL.